This T cell receptor beta chain was captured in a study of T cells in Graves' hyperthyroidism and ophthalmopathy. General study findings and limits: Most thyroid-expanded clonotypes above 0.001 were also found in blood.

Trimming pared 0 bases from V and 3 bases from J, leaving 15 bases between. The CDR3 is 16 amino acids. Per the germline V gene, CDR1 is LNHNV and CDR2 is YYDKDF (reference sequence). The TCR beta CDR3 regions underwent amplification using RNA transcripts as the source. The HTBI set primed first-round TCR CDR3 RT-PCR. Each CDR3 protein gets one entry after TCRdb re-called the multiplex PCR reads with MiXCR. The sample lists approximately 380,000 distinct CDR3 sequences; about 18% were seen once. In regard to this clonotype: Its antigen remains unidentified.

Uncontrolled infection, other autoimmune disease, pregnancy or lactation led to exclusion. In making diagnoses, clinical symptoms, serum thyroxine and TRAb, thyroid ultrasound and orbital computed tomography were all used. The sequenced sample was blood. The receptor's source is a man between 18 and 29 years old with Graves' ophthalmopathy. The chain carries TRBV15 and TRBJ2-7; possibly TRBD1 or TRBD2 for D (5 bases each). This CDR3 reads CATSRDLAGRYYEQYF. The DNA of the CDR3 is TGTGCCACCAGCAGAGACTTGGCAGGGAGATACTACGAGCAGTACTTC.